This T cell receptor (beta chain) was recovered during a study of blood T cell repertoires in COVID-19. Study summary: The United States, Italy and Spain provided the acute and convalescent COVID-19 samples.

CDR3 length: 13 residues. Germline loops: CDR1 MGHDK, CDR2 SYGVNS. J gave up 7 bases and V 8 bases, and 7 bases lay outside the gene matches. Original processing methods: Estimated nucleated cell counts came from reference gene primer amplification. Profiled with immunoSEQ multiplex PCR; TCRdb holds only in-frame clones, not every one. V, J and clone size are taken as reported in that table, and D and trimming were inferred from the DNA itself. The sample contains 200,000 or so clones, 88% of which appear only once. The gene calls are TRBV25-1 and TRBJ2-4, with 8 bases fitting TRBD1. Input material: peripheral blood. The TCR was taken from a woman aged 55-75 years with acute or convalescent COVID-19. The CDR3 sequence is CASGPQGANIQYF. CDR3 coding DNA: TGTGCCAGCGGCCCCCAGGGGGCGAACATTCAGTACTTC.